A single sample gave rise to the 31 T cell receptor beta chains below, sequenced in a study of shared T cell receptors in the human thymus. Sequencing used immunoSEQ multiplex PCR; TCRdb keeps in-frame clones, though not all of them. The sample consists of 650,000 to 950,000 clones, 80% to 90% of them appearing once. These data also formed part of another study, on human thymus T cells.

Material for sequencing was thymocytes. The receptors come from a girl less than two years old with a congenital heart defect.

The chain uses TRBV28 and TRBJ2-4, with TRBD1 as a possible D gene (6 bases). CDR1 and CDR2 from the germline V gene are MDHEN and SYDVKM. The length of the CDR3 is 16 residues. Trimming removed 3 bases at V and 5 bases at J, with 17 bases between. In DNA, the CDR3 is TGTGCCAGCAGTTTGTTGACCTTAGGACAGCAAAACATTCAGTACTTC. This sequence encodes CASSLLTLGQQNIQYF.

The chain combines TRBV9 with TRBJ2-2; 12 positions match TRBD2. Trimming at V came to 4 bases and at J to 4 bases, leaving 5 bases not matched to a gene. This CDR3 comprises 16 residues. Germline CDR1 is SGDLS and CDR2 is YYNGEE. The chain's CDR3 is CASSFGLAGRTGELFF. DNA of the CDR3: TGTGCCAGCAGCTTCGGACTAGCGGGACGCACCGGGGAGCTGTTTTTT.

CDR3 amino acids: CASSLESQGDWDTEAFF. In nucleotides, the CDR3 is TGTGCCAGCAGCTTAGAGAGTCAGGGGGATTGGGACACTGAAGCTTTCTTT. V gene TRBV7-8 combines with J gene TRBJ1-1; TRBD1 agrees at 7 bases. V lost 1 base, J lost 3 bases, and 11 bases stayed unmatched. Germline loops: CDR1 SGHVS, CDR2 FQNEAQ. There are 17 residues in the CDR3. The full variable domain, with the rest looked up from reference TRBV7-8 and TRBJ1-1, is GAGVSQSPRYKVAKRGQDVALRCDPISGHVSLFWYQQALGQGPEFLTYFQNEAQLDKSGLPSDRFFAERPEGSVSTLKIQRTQQEDSAVYLCASSLESQGDWDTEAFFGQGTRLTVV.

The chain couples TRBV15 to TRBJ1-3; no definite D call. Trimming shortened V by 5 bases and J by 2 bases, and 13 bases separated the two germline ends. This CDR3 spans 15 amino acids. Germline CDR1 LNHNV, CDR2 YYDKDF (reference sequence). In DNA, the CDR3 is TGTGCCACCAGCGACCGGGGTGGAACTGGAAACACCATATATTTT. It translates to CATSDRGGTGNTIYF.

DNA of the CDR3: TGCGCCAGCAGCCCCGGAGGTCGGGGTTCAGGGGGTAGCAATCAGCCCCAGCATTTT. Its protein is CASSPGGRGSGGSNQPQHF. The chain carries TRBV5-1 and TRBJ1-5, with 7 bases lining up with TRBD1. Looked up from germline, CDR1 is SGHRS and CDR2 is YFSETQ. V trimming: 4 bases; J trimming: 0 bases; junction bases outside the gene matches: 16. The CDR3 loop spans 19 amino acids. Based on the CDR3 plus reference TRBV5-1 and TRBJ1-5, the full variable domain is KAGVTQTPRYLIKTRGQQVTLSCSPISGHRSVSWYQQTPGQGLQFLFEYFSETQRNKGNFPGRFSGRQFSNSRSEMNVSTLELGDSALYLCASSPGGRGSGGSNQPQHFGDGTRLSIL.

The chain carries TRBV6-5 and TRBJ2-7; D ambiguous. Germline CDR1 is MNHEY and CDR2 is SVGAGI. The CDR3 is 15 amino acids. Trimming took off 6 bases at V and 0 bases at J, with 15 bases between the two ends. CDR3 in DNA: TGTGCCAGCAGCCAACCCCGCGCCCCCTCCTACGAGCAGTACTTC. It codes for CASSQPRAPSYEQYF.

This clone was seen once. The gene calls are TRBV5-4 and TRBJ1-1; 9 bases match TRBD1. The V gene end was trimmed by 2 bases and the J gene end by 0 bases; junction bases not matched to a gene: 17. Germline lookup yields CDR1 SGHNT and CDR2 YYREEE (reference sequence). The CDR3 runs to 20 residues. The CDR3, as DNA: TGTGCCAGCAGCTTTGGGAATCAACAGGGGGCCTCATCCATGAACACTGAAGCTTTCTTT. It is translated as CASSFGNQQGASSMNTEAFF.

The chain couples TRBV4-2 to TRBJ2-5; a weak D match, TRBD2 (6 bases). The CDR3 runs to 20 residues. V lost 2 bases to trimming and J lost 3 bases, with 28 bases between them. Per germline, CDR1 LGHNA and CDR2 YNFKEQ. The CDR3 loop reads CASSQRPGSPGSGVEETQYF. CDR3 coding DNA: TGTGCCAGCAGCCAACGTCCGGGGTCCCCCGGTAGCGGAGTAGAAGAGACCCAGTACTTC.

The chain combines TRBV14 with TRBJ1-1, with D unclear. Trimming left V 0 bases short and J 1 base short, with 9 bases between. Germline V CDR1 and CDR2: SGHDN, FVKESK. This CDR3 comprises 15 residues. The CDR3 DNA follows: TGTGCCAGCAGCCAAGATGAAGAGGAGAACACTGAAGCTTTCTTT. Its protein product is CASSQDEEENTEAFF.

As to this clone: A read error may account for a junction end that differs from germline. J is TRBJ1-5 and V is TRBV4-1; TRBD1 matches at 11 bases. The CDR3 is made up of 20 amino acids. CDR1 is MGHRA, CDR2 YSYEKL, per germline. The CDR3 DNA follows: TGCGCCAGCAGCCAAGCTCGGGACAGGGGGTGGCAGGGTAGCAATCGGCCCCAGCATTTT. Protein: CASSQARDRGWQGSNRPQHF.

V gene TRBV5-1 combines with J gene TRBJ1-1, with 8 positions matching TRBD1. CDR1 is SGHRS, CDR2 YFSETQ, per germline. V lost 4 bases and J lost 7; bases outside the gene matches: 6. CDR3 length: 13 amino acids. DNA for the CDR3: TGCGCCAGCAGCCCCGGACAGGGATTTGAAGCTTTCTTT. This codes for CASSPGQGFEAFF.

The chain uses TRBV4-1 and TRBJ2-5; TRBD1 matches 11 bases. The CDR3 totals 18 residues. J gave up 4 bases and V 0 bases, and 10 bases lay outside the gene matches. Germline CDR1 MGHRA, CDR2 YSYEKL. The DNA of the CDR3 is TGCGCCAGCAGCCAAGATATGGGGGACAGGGGGTACCCAGAGACCCAGTACTTC. Amino acids: CASSQDMGDRGYPETQYF.

This chain uses TRBV9 with TRBJ1-2; possibly TRBD1 for D (6 bases). CDR1 is SGDLS, CDR2 YYNGEE, per germline. This CDR3 has 14 amino acids. The V and J ends lost 4 bases and 1 base respectively, with 11 bases between them. DNA of the CDR3: TGTGCCAGCAGCACCCGGACAGTTAACTATGGCTACACCTTC. As protein: CASSTRTVNYGYTF. Based on the CDR3 plus reference TRBV9 and TRBJ1-2, the full variable domain is DSGVTQTPKHLITATGQRVTLRCSPRSGDLSVYWYQQSLDQGLQFLIQYYNGEERAKGNILERFSAQQFPDLHSELNLSSLELGDSALYFCASSTRTVNYGYTFGSGTRLTVV.

The rearrangement links TRBV19 to TRBJ1-1, with 10 bases matching TRBD1. The CDR3 runs 16 residues. The junction had 10 bases not matched to a gene; V was cut back by 7 bases and J by 2 bases. Germline V lookup: CDR1 LNHDA, CDR2 SQIVND (reference sequence). The CDR3 protein is CASKGTQTGGNTEAFF. The CDR3 nucleotides read TGTGCCAGTAAAGGGACACAGACAGGGGGCAACACTGAAGCTTTCTTT.

This clone occurred a few times. The gene calls are TRBV28 and TRBJ1-3, with 9 bases lining up with TRBD1. CDR3 size: 15 residues. After removal of 7 bases from V and 7 bases from J, the junction contained 11 bases not matched to a gene. Germline V gene sequence: CDR1 MDHEN, CDR2 SYDVKM. Here the CDR3 DNA reads TGTGCCAGCACCCCGGACAGGGGAGTATTGAACACCATATATTTT. Protein sequence: CASTPDRGVLNTIYF.

The chain links TRBV9 to TRBJ1-4; 7 bases are shared with TRBD1. The CDR3 is 15 residues long. Germline V gene sequence: CDR1 SGDLS, CDR2 YYNGEE. V shed 4 bases, J shed 5 bases, and the junction held 8 bases outside the gene matches. The CDR3 sequence is CASSSEGAGNEKLFF. The CDR3 nucleotides are TGTGCCAGCAGCTCCGAGGGGGCTGGGAATGAAAAACTGTTTTTT.

The chain carries TRBV13 and TRBJ1-2; D is ambiguous. This CDR3 contains 15 residues. V lost 2 bases, J lost 4 bases, and 14 bases lay in between. Looked up from germline, CDR1 is PRHDT and CDR2 is FYEKMQ (reference sequence). The CDR3: CASSLNWGGSYGYTF. DNA of the CDR3: TGTGCCAGCAGCTTAAACTGGGGAGGGTCCTATGGCTACACCTTC.

This rearrangement joins TRBV2 to TRBJ1-1; TRBD1 matches at 9 bases. With V trimmed by 6 bases and J by 1 base, 9 bases remained unmatched. The length of the CDR3 is 16 residues. Looked up from germline, CDR1 is SNHLY and CDR2 is FYNNEI. CDR3 nucleotide sequence: TGTGCCAGCAGCGAAACAGGGGGCTCGTCGAACACTGAAGCTTTCTTT. This gives the protein CASSETGGSSNTEAFF. The whole variable domain, remainder taken from reference TRBV2 and TRBJ1-1, is EPEVTQTPSHQVTQMGQEVILRCVPISNHLYFYWYRQILGQKVEFLVSFYNNEISEKSEIFDDQFSVERPDGSNFTLKIRSTKLEDSAMYFCASSETGGSSNTEAFFGQGTRLTVV.

The chain joins TRBV5-1 to TRBJ1-2; D is uncertain. From germline, CDR1 is SGHRS and CDR2 YFSETQ. With 5 bases removed from V and 7 bases from J, the gap between germline ends came to 15 bases. The CDR3 is 13 amino acids. CDR3 sequence (DNA): TGCGCCAGCAGGATTCGGCCCTCGGGTGGCTACACCTTC. It specifies CASRIRPSGGYTF.

The chain uses TRBV25-1 and TRBJ1-5; no reliable D call. The V gene's germline CDR1 is MGHDK and CDR2 SYGVNS. The germline V and J ends were trimmed by 4 bases and 6 bases, with 10 bases remaining between them. The CDR3 has 13 amino acids. The CDR3 loop is CASSVPRGQPQHF. The CDR3 DNA sequence: TGTGCCAGCAGTGTTCCCCGAGGTCAGCCCCAGCATTTT.

This sequence joins TRBV18 and TRBJ1-3, with TRBD1 identical over 7 bases. Unmatched junction bases numbered 17, after V lost 3 bases and J lost 0 bases. The germline CDR1 and CDR2 sequences are KGHSH and LQKENI. The CDR3 covers 20 residues. This CDR3 is CASSPQSRGQLPNSGNTIYF. For the CDR3, the DNA is TGTGCCAGCTCACCCCAATCGAGGGGGCAACTCCCAAACTCTGGAAACACCATATATTTT.

The chain employs TRBV14 and TRBJ2-7; D may be TRBD2 (6 bases). This CDR3 spans 15 amino acids. Germline V gene lookup returns CDR1 SGHDN and CDR2 FVKESK. Trimming removed 0 bases from V and 0 bases from J, with 9 bases in between. The chain's CDR3 is CASSQDPGGSYEQYF. As DNA, the CDR3 is TGTGCCAGCAGCCAAGATCCCGGGGGCTCCTACGAGCAGTACTTC. The full variable domain, in which reference TRBV14 and TRBJ2-7 provide the parts outside the CDR3, is EAGVTQFPSHSVIEKGQTVTLRCDPISGHDNLYWYRRVMGKEIKFLLHFVKESKQDESGMPNNRFLAERTGGTYSTLKVQPAELEDSGVYFCASSQDPGGSYEQYFGPGTRLTVT.

The rearrangement uses TRBV4-3 and TRBJ1-6, with 7 bases matching TRBD1. The germline V gene encodes CDR1 LGHNA and CDR2 YSLEER. The trim removed 0 bases at V and 2 bases at J, leaving 13 bases unmatched. The CDR3 runs to 20 residues. The CDR3 nucleotides are TGCGCCAGCAGCCAAGATGGTCAGAGGGGACAGCGGCCCTATAATTCACCCCTCCACTTT. Its translation is CASSQDGQRGQRPYNSPLHF.

This clone was recorded a few times. V gene TRBV20-1 combines with J gene TRBJ2-3, with D unclear. Germline values: CDR1 DFQATT, CDR2 SNEGSKA (reference sequence). The V gene lost 6 bases and the J gene lost 4 bases, with 8 bases spanning the gap. This CDR3 contains 11 residues. Here the CDR3 reads CSAFIPDTQYF. The CDR3 nucleotides read TGCAGTGCGTTCATTCCAGATACGCAGTATTTT.

The rearrangement joins TRBV6-5 to TRBJ1-1; D uncertain. The CDR3 has 16 amino acids. Trimming cost V 2 bases and J 0 bases, with 13 bases left between them. Germline V gene lookup returns CDR1 MNHEY and CDR2 SVGAGI. The CDR3 spells CASSYREESLNTEAFF. The CDR3 DNA sequence: TGTGCCAGCAGTTACAGAGAAGAAAGTCTGAACACTGAAGCTTTCTTT.

This clone was counted between two and nine times. The chain joins TRBV27 to TRBJ2-1, with D possibly being TRBD2 (5 bases). Per the germline V gene, CDR1 is MNHEY and CDR2 is SMNVEV (reference sequence). This CDR3 has 12 amino acids. Trimming cost V 6 bases and J 9 bases, with 12 bases left between them. CDR3 loop: CASSSGRFEQFF. DNA for the CDR3: TGTGCCAGCAGCTCTGGGAGATTTGAGCAGTTCTTC.

The chain is built from TRBV10-2 and TRBJ1-2; 9 positions agree with TRBD1. Trimming took 4 bases from V and 4 from J; bases not matched to a gene: 7. CDR1 is WSHSY and CDR2 is SAAADI in the germline V gene. The CDR3 spans 15 residues. The CDR3 region is CASSGGTGGSYGYTF. The CDR3 region has the DNA TGCGCCAGCAGTGGGGGAACAGGGGGCTCCTATGGCTACACCTTC.

The chain links TRBV5-6 to TRBJ2-7; 9 nucleotides line up with TRBD1. From germline, CDR1 is SGHDT and CDR2 YYEEEE. The trim removed 4 bases at V and 3 bases at J, leaving 8 bases unmatched. This CDR3 is built from 15 residues. Written as DNA, the CDR3 is TGTGCCAGCAGCCCCCGCGGGACAGGGAGCTACGAGCAGTACTTC. The encoded protein is CASSPRGTGSYEQYF.

V gene TRBV7-8 combines with J gene TRBJ1-4; possibly TRBD1 for D (6 bases). Germline V CDR1 and CDR2: SGHVS, FQNEAQ. Trimming left V 6 bases short and J 4 bases short, with 15 bases between. The CDR3 is 15 amino acids. This CDR3 is CASRRSQGINEKLFF. In nucleotides, the CDR3 is TGTGCCAGCAGGCGAAGTCAGGGGATTAATGAAAAACTGTTTTTT.

This sequence joins TRBV7-9 and TRBJ1-1; tentative D call: TRBD1 (5 bases). The length of the CDR3 is 17 residues. V gave up 5 bases and J gave up 3 bases, with 22 bases separating them. Germline V gene data show CDR1 as SEHNR and CDR2 as FQNEAQ (reference sequence). CDR3 amino acids: CASSLRDSGCEDTEAFF. CDR3 bases: TGTGCCAGCAGCCTACGGGACTCCGGATGTGAGGACACTGAAGCTTTCTTT. The whole variable domain, remainder taken from reference TRBV7-9 and TRBJ1-1, is DTGVSQNPRHKITKRGQNVTFRCDPISEHNRLYWYRQTLGQGPEFLTYFQNEAQLEKSRLLSDRFSAERPKGSFSTLEIQRTEQGDSAMYLCASSLRDSGCEDTEAFFGQGTRLTVV.

This rearrangement joins TRBV6-5 to TRBJ1-2, with 8 bases fitting TRBD1. With V trimmed by 2 bases and J by 8 bases, 4 bases remained unmatched. CDR1 is MNHEY, CDR2 SVGAGI, per germline. The CDR3 spans 13 residues. The chain's CDR3 is CASSYNRTGGYTF. The CDR3 DNA is TGTGCCAGCAGTTACAACCGGACAGGGGGCTACACCTTC.